The entry below describes one T cell receptor beta chain. Its specificity is unknown. Sequencing was performed with immunoSEQ multiplex PCR; in TCRdb, only in-frame clones are kept and a portion is missing. The sample comprises tens of thousands of clones, just over 90% of which are singletons, and over 4.5% rests with the top ten. This sample stems from a study of resident and recirculating memory T cells in vitiligo. Whole-study findings and limits: Vitiligo lesions lacked a unique dominant clone, and clonality varied.

Germline V gene data show CDR1 as PRHDT and CDR2 as FYEKMQ (reference sequence). J was trimmed by 4 bases and V by 0 bases; bases with no gene match: 10. CDR3 length: 17 residues. The receptor's source is a male donor with vitiligo. Sequencing input: blood. The gene calls are TRBV13 and TRBJ1-2; TRBD1 aligns across 8 bases. Written as DNA, the CDR3 is TGTGCCAGCAGCTTAGGGTCAGGGGGCGCCCAGGGCTATGGCTACACCTTC. Encoded protein: CASSLGSGGAQGYGYTF.